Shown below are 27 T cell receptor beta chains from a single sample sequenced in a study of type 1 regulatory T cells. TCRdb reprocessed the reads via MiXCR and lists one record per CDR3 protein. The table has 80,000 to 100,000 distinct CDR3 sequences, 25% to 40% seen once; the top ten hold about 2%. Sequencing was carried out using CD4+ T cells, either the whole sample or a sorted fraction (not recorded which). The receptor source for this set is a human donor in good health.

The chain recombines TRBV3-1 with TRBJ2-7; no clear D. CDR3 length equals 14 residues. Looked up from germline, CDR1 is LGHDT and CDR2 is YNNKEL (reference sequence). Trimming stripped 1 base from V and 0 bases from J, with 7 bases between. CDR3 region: CASSQALDSYEQYF. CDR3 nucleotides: TGTGCCAGCAGCCAAGCACTGGACTCCTACGAGCAGTACTTC.

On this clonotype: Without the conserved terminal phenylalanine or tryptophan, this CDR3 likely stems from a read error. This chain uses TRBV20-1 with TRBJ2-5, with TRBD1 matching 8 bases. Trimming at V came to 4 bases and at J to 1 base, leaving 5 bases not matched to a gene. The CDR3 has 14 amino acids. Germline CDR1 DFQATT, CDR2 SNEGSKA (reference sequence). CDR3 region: CSATGGGSQETQYS. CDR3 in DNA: TGCAGTGCTACAGGGGGCGGTAGCCAAGAGACCCAGTACTCC.

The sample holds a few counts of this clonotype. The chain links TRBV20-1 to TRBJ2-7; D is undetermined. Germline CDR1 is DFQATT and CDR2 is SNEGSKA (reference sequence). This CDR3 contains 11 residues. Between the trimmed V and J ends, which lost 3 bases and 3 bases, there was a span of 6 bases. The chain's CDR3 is CSASGGYEQYF. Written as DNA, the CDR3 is TGCAGTGCTAGTGGCGGCTACGAGCAGTACTTC.

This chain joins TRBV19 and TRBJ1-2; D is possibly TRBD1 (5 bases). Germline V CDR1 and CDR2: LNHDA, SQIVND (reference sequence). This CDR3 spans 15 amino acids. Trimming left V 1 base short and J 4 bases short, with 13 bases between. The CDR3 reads CASSIGAGRVYGYTF. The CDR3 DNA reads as TGTGCCAGTAGTATAGGAGCAGGGAGGGTCTATGGCTACACCTTC.

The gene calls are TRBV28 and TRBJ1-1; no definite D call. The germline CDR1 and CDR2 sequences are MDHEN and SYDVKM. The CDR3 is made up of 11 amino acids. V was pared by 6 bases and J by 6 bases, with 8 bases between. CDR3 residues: CASRGKPEAFF. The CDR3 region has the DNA TGTGCCAGCAGGGGGAAGCCTGAAGCTTTCTTT.

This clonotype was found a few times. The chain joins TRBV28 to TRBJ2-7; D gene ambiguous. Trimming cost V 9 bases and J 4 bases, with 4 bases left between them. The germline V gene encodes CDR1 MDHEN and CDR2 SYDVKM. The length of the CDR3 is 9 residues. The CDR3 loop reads CASGYEQYF. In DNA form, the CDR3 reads TGTGCCAGTGGTTACGAGCAGTACTTC.

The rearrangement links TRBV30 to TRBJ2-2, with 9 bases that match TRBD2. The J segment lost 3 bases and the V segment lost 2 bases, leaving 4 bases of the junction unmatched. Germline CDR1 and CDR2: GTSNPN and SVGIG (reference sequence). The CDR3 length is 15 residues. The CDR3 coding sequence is TGTGCCTGGAGTCCGGGACTAGCTTACACCGGGGAGCTGTTTTTT. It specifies CAWSPGLAYTGELFF.

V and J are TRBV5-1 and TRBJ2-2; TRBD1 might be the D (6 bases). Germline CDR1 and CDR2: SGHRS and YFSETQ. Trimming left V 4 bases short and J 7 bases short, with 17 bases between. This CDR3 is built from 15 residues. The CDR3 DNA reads TGCGCCAGCAGCCTCGGAACTGGGGGACACGGGGAGCTGTTTTTT. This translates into CASSLGTGGHGELFF. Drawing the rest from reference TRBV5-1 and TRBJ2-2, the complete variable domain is KAGVTQTPRYLIKTRGQQVTLSCSPISGHRSVSWYQQTPGQGLQFLFEYFSETQRNKGNFPGRFSGRQFSNSRSEMNVSTLELGDSALYLCASSLGTGGHGELFFGEGSRLTVL.

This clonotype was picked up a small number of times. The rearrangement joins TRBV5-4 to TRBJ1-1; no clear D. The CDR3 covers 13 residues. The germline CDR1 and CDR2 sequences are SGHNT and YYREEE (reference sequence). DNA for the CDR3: TGTGTCGCGGGTACTGAACGGACCACTGAAGCTTTCTTT. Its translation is CVAGTERTTEAFF.

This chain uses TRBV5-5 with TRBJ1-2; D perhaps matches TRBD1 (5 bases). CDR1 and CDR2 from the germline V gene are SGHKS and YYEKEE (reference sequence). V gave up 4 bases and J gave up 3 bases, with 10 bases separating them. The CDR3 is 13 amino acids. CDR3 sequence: CASSRGEYYGYTF. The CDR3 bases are TGTGCCAGCAGCCGAGGGGAGTACTATGGCTACACCTTC. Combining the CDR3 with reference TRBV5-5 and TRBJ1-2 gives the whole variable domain DAGVTQSPTHLIKTRGQQVTLRCSPISGHKSVSWYQQVLGQGPQFIFQYYEKEERGRGNFPDRFSARQFPNYSSELNVNALLLGDSALYLCASSRGEYYGYTFGSGTRLTVV.

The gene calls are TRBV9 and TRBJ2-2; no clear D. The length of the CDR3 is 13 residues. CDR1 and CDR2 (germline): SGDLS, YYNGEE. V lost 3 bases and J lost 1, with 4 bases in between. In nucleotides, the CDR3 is TGTGCCAGCAGCGCGCTGAACACCGGGGAGCTGTTTTTT. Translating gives CASSALNTGELFF.

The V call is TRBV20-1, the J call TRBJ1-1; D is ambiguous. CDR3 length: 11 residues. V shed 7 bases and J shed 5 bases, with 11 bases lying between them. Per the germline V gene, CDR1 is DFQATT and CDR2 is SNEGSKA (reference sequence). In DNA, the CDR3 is TGCAGTGTCGGGGTAGGGACTGAAGCTTTCTTT. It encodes CSVGVGTEAFF.

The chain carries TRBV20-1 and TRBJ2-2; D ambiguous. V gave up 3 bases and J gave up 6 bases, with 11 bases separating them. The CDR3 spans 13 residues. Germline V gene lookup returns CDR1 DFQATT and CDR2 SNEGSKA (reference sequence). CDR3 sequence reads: CSASCGFAGELFF. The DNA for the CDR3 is TGCAGTGCTAGTTGTGGCTTCGCCGGGGAGCTGTTTTTT.

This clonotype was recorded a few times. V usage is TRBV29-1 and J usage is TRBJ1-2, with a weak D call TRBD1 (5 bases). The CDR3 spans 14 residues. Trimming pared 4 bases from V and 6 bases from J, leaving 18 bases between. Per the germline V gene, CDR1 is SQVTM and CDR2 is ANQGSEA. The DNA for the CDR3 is TGCAGCGTTGCCCGGGGCATTCAACAGGATGGCTACACCTTC. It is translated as CSVARGIQQDGYTF.

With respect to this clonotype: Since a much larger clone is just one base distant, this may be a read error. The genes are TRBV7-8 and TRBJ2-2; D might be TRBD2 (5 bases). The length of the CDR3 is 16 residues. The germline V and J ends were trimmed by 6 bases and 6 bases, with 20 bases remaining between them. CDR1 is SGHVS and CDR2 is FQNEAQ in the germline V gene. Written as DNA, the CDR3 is TGTGCCAGCAGATTTGGGCGGGTAGTACGCGCCGGGGAGCTGTTTTTT. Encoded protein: CASRFGRVVRAGELFF.

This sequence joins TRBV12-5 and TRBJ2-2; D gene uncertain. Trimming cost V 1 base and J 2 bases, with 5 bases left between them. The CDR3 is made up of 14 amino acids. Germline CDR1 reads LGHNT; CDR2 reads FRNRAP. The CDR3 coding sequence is TGTGCTAGTGGTTTGGACGGAAACACCGGGGAGCTGTTTTTT. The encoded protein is CASGLDGNTGELFF. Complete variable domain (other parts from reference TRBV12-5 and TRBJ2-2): DARVTQTPRHKVTEMGQEVTMRCQPILGHNTVFWYRQTMMQGLELLAYFRNRAPLDDSGMPKDRFSAEMPDATLATLKIQPSEPRDSAVYFCASGLDGNTGELFFGEGSRLTVL.

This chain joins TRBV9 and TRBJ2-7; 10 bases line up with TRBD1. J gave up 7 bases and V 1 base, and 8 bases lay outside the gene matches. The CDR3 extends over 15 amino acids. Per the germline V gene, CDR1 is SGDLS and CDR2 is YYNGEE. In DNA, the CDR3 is TGTGCCAGCAGCGTAACCGGGACAGGGGTGAGAGAGCAGTACTTC. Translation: CASSVTGTGVREQYF.

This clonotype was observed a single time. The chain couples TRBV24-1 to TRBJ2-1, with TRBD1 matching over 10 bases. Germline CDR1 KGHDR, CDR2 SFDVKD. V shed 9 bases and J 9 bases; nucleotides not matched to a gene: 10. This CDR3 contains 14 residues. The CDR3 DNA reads TGTGCCACCCAAGAGGACAGGGGGTCAAGTGAGCAGTTCTTC. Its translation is CATQEDRGSSEQFF.

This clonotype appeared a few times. The CDR3 protein is CSARDGTGDRSNQPQHF. In nucleotides, the CDR3 is TGCAGTGCTAGAGATGGAACAGGGGACCGTAGCAATCAGCCCCAGCATTTT. The gene calls are TRBV20-1 and TRBJ1-5; 7 bases agree with TRBD1. There are 17 residues in the CDR3. The germline CDR1 and CDR2 sequences are DFQATT and SNEGSKA (reference sequence). Unmatched junction bases numbered 8, after V lost 0 bases and J lost 0 bases.

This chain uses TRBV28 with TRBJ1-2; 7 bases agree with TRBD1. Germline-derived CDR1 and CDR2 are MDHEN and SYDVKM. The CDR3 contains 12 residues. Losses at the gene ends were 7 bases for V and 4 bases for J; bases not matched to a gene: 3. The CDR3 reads CASNQGGYGYTF. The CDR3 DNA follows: TGTGCCAGCAATCAGGGGGGCTATGGCTACACCTTC.

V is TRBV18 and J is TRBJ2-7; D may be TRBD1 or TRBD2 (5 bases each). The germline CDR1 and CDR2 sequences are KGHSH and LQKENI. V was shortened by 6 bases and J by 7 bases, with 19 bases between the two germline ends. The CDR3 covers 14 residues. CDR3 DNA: TGTGCCAGCTCGCTTCTCAGGGACCCGTCTGAGCAGTACTTC. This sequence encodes CASSLLRDPSEQYF.

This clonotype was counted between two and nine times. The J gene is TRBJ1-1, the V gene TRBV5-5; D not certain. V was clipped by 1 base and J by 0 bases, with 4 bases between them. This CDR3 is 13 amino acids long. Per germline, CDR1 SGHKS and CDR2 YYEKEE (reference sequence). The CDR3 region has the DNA TGTGCCAGCAGCTTGTATGTGAACACTGAAGCTTTCTTT. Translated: CASSLYVNTEAFF.

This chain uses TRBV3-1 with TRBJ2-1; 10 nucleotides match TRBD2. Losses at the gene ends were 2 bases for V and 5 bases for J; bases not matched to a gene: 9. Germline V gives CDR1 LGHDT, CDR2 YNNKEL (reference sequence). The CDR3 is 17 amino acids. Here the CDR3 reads CASSQYASGSPHNEQFF. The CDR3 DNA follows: TGTGCCAGCAGCCAATATGCTAGCGGGAGTCCCCACAATGAGCAGTTCTTC.

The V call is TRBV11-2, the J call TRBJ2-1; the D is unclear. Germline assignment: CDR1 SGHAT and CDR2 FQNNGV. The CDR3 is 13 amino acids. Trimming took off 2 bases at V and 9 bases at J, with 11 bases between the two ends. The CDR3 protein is CASSLTRGFEQFF. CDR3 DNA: TGTGCCAGCAGCTTAACTCGTGGGTTTGAGCAGTTCTTC.

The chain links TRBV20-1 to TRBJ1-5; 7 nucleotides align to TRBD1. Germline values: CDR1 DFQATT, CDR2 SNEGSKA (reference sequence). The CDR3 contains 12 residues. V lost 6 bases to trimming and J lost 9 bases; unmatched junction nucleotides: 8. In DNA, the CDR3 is TGCAGTGCAGAAACAGGGGAACGGCCCCAGCATTTT. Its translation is CSAETGERPQHF.

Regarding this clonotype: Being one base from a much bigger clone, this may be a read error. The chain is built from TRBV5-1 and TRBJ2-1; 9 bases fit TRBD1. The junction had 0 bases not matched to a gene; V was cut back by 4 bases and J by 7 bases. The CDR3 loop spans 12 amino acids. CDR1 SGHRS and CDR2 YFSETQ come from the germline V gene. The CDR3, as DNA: TGCGCCAGCAGCGGACAGGGGAATGAGCAGTTCTTC. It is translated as CASSGQGNEQFF.

CDR3 in DNA: TGTGCCAGCAGCCAAGTTGGGGCGTGGGGAGCTTTCTTT. It translates to CASSQVGAWGAFF. The chain links TRBV14 to TRBJ1-1, with a possible D match to TRBD1 (5 bases). Trimming removed 1 base from V and 10 bases from J, with 13 bases in between. This CDR3 contains 13 residues. Germline V CDR1 and CDR2: SGHDN, FVKESK.